This section outlines one T cell receptor beta chain sequence together with its context. Its recognized antigen is unknown. Qualities for individual bases were not recorded, and no much larger clone is one base off. This sample was taken from a study of blood T cell repertoires in COVID-19 (dated by TCRdb to 2019 to 2021). Regarding the research as a whole: Samples covering the acute and convalescent phases of COVID-19 were provided by collaborators in the United States, Italy and Spain. The prospective study material was composed of cDNA or gDNA derived from T cells, B-cell-depleted T cells, or PBMCs. Deeply sampled blood TCRbeta repertoires from subjects exposed to, actively infected with, or recovered from COVID-19 were included in the dataset. The repertoires were made available in a free public database intended to serve as a resource for research on the immune response to SARS-CoV-2. The samples were drawn from two sources: the first 160 participants of the ongoing ImmuneRACE study, and approximately 1,300 subjects contributed by 6 global collaborators. The sample metadata nearly always contained a de-identified subject ID, COVID-19 status, age in years and sex. Where available, HLA class I and class II types were obtained from metadata supplied by the sample provider rather than from assay-based typing.

Whole blood was collected in K2EDTA tubes by collaborating institutions according to the institutions' own protocols. For TCRbeta analysis, collaborator samples were shipped as frozen whole blood, as isolated PBMCs, or as DNA extracted from either sample type. The research as a whole found: The quantity of clinical and demographic metadata differed by source and by participant and was supplied without curation.

Taken from the germline V gene (reference sequence), the CDR1 and CDR2 loops are LNHDA and SQIVND. At the junction V is shortened by 7 bases and J by 3 bases, with 15 bases in between. The CDR3 covers 14 residues, taking in both the cysteine and the phenylalanine. Only the CDR3 region is kept as DNA, spanning 42 bases read in frame from base 1. TCRbeta CDR3 regions were amplified from genomic DNA using the immunoSEQ Assay, a bias-controlled multiplex PCR. In the paper's pipeline: The number of nucleated cells in each sample was estimated by amplification of reference gene primers within the assay. Sequence reads were collapsed and filtered to measure the absolute abundance of every unique TCRbeta CDR3 rearrangement. For each sample, productive Simpson clonality was calculated as the square root of Simpson's diversity index across productive rearrangements. As stored in TCRdb, this immuneACCESS dataset retains in-frame rearrangements with V and J assigned. A fraction of the clones does not appear; measured against another copy, unresolved V genes explain less than half of the discrepancy, and the remainder lacks a known reason. The D gene and trimming were derived from the DNA, and the V and J assignments and clone size from that table. The table for this sample lists about 100,000 clones; about 90% of them were counted only once. The ten biggest clones cover about 1.8% of the sample.

The clonotype originates from a human donor with active COVID-19. The donor label of this sample is uncertain. Sequenced: peripheral blood. The chain is encoded by TRBV19 joined to TRBJ1-1, and the D gene may be TRBD1, 5 bases matching. The CDR3 has the sequence CASTLNGGYTEAFF. The DNA sequence is TGTGCCAGTACCCTCAACGGGGGGTACACTGAAGCTTTCTTT.